A selection of T cell receptor beta chains follows, all from one sample in a study of blood T cell repertoires in COVID-19. Data came from immunoSEQ multiplex PCR; TCRdb stores just in-frame clones and leaves some out. The sample lists roughly 160,000 clones; around 80% were seen once. The sample consisted of PBMCs or T cells enriched from blood (not recorded which). The receptor source for this set is a woman aged 55-69 years who had recovered from COVID-19. The CDR3 runs from the conserved cysteine through the conserved F or W. Fields, in order: D gene, J gene, V gene, clone size, CDR3 protein, CDR3 DNA. D genes are given only for firm matches. Size is omitted from some rows. Given values are once, few, many or a class for expanded clones.

TRBD2 | TRBJ2-3 | TRBV18 | - | CASSPPTGGEDTQYF | TGTGCCAGCTCACCACCGACCGGGGGGGAAGATACGCAGTATTTT
- | TRBJ1-4 | TRBV18 | - | CASSPPGQDGEKLFF | TGTGCCAGCTCACCACCGGGGCAGGATGGAGAAAAACTGTTTTTT
- | TRBJ1-6 | TRBV3-1/TRBV3-2 | few | CASSPSGVWRVRKDSPLHF | TGTGCCAGCAGCCCCAGCGGGGTATGGAGGGTCCGAAAAGATTCACCCCTCCACTTT
- | TRBJ1-5 | TRBV6-1 | once | CASSEGAGPQPQHF | TGTGCCAGCAGTGAAGGGGCAGGCCCTCAGCCCCAGCATTTT
TRBD2 | TRBJ2-3 | TRBV6-6 | - | CASSRLGLADNTDTQYF | TGTGCCAGCAGTCGACTCGGACTAGCGGATAACACAGATACGCAGTATTTT
TRBD1 | TRBJ1-2 | TRBV4-1 | - | CASSQEGWTGGIGVALF | TGCGCCAGCAGCCAAGAAGGCTGGACAGGGGGGATAGGGGTAGCGCTCTTC
- | TRBJ2-3 | TRBV18 | - | CASSRGSPTDTQYF | TGTGCCAGCTCACGGGGCAGTCCCACAGATACGCAGTATTTT
- | TRBJ2-6 | TRBV29-1 | - | CSVDSGANVLTF | TGCAGCGTGGACAGTGGGGCCAACGTCCTGACTTTC
TRBD1 | TRBJ2-7 | TRBV2 | - | CASGQGYEQYF | TGTGCCAGTGGACAGGGTTACGAGCAGTACTTC
TRBD1 | TRBJ1-5 | TRBV6-1 | once | CASSAGTARGGIHNQPQHF | TGTGCCAGCAGTGCTGGGACAGCGAGAGGCGGCATCCACAATCAGCCCCAGCATTTT
- | TRBJ1-1 | TRBV5-4 | - | CASGVTGTEAFF | TGTGCCAGCGGGGTCACGGGGACTGAAGCTTTCTTT
- | TRBJ1-1 | TRBV19 | - | CASSIGRETEAFF | TGTGCCAGTAGTATAGGAAGGGAGACTGAAGCTTTCTTT
TRBD1 | TRBJ1-5 | TRBV19 | - | CASSSLGQSNQPQHF | TGTGCCAGTAGTTCCCTGGGACAGAGCAATCAGCCCCAGCATTTT
- | TRBJ1-4 | TRBV14 | - | CASSPGVGEKLFF | TGTGCCAGCAGCCCAGGGGTGGGTGAAAAACTGTTTTTT
- | TRBJ2-6 | TRBV9 | - | CASSTSRGGGANVLTF | TGTGCCAGCAGCACTTCAAGGGGTGGTGGGGCCAACGTCCTGACTTTC
- | TRBJ1-2 | TRBV4-1 | - | CASSGDQAGNYGYTF | TGCGCCAGCAGCGGAGACCAAGCGGGGAACTATGGCTACACCTTC
TRBD1 | TRBJ1-1 | TRBV11-2 | - | CASSLDRPQGARTEAFF | TGTGCCAGCAGCTTAGACCGCCCGCAGGGGGCGCGAACTGAAGCTTTCTTT
TRBD1 | TRBJ2-1 | TRBV11-2 | - | CASSRTGNEQFF | TGTGCCAGCAGCCGGACAGGGAATGAGCAGTTCTTC
- | TRBJ1-2 | TRBV30 | - | CAWRAPRSRYTF | TGTGCCTGGAGGGCCCCCCGATCGCGCTACACCTTC
TRBD1 | TRBJ2-5 | TRBV12-3/TRBV12-4 | - | CASSYRGETQYF | TGTGCCAGCAGTTACAGGGGGGAGACCCAGTACTTC
TRBD1 | TRBJ1-4 | TRBV30 | - | CAWSLGTGYNEKLFF | TGTGCCTGGAGCCTGGGGACAGGTTATAATGAAAAACTGTTTTTT
TRBD1 | TRBJ2-7 | TRBV19 | - | CATKDRADYEQYF | TGTGCCACCAAGGACAGGGCTGACTACGAGCAGTACTTC
- | TRBJ1-2 | TRBV3-1/TRBV3-2 | - | CASSQRGGGGYTF | TGTGCCAGCAGCCAAAGGGGCGGTGGCGGCTACACCTTC
TRBD1 | TRBJ1-1 | TRBV7-9 | few | CASSPTAPDRGDTEAFF | TGTGCCAGCAGCCCGACGGCACCGGACAGGGGGGACACTGAAGCTTTCTTT
- | TRBJ1-1 | TRBV5-1 | - | CASSSPGGNTEAFF | TGCGCCAGCAGCTCACCCGGGGGAAACACTGAAGCTTTCTTT
TRBD1 | TRBJ2-2 | TRBV7-9 | - | CASSAQGTGELFF | TGTGCCAGCAGCGCACAGGGGACCGGGGAGCTGTTTTTT
- | TRBJ1-5 | TRBV21-1 | - | CASSNGRGYNQPQHF | TGTGCCAGCAGCAACGGCAGGGGGTACAATCAGCCCCAGCATTTT
- | TRBJ2-7 | TRBV27 | once | CASSLSWTAAEQYF | TGTGCCAGCAGTTTATCTTGGACAGCCGCCGAGCAGTACTTC
- | TRBJ2-5 | TRBV14 | few | CASSQDLANPSQETQYF | TGTGCCAGCAGCCAAGATTTGGCCAACCCCTCCCAAGAGACCCAGTACTTC
- | TRBJ2-7 | TRBV9 | - | CASSVGGRGIYEQYF | TGTGCCAGCAGCGTAGGTGGGAGGGGGATCTACGAGCAGTACTTC